The sequence of this TCR beta chain was determined in a study of T cell clonotyping in hematopoietic cell transplantation. Described time point: recipient sample about 28 days before transplant, after cytoreduction. This clone was seen a few times. The antigen remains undetermined. Profiled with immunoSEQ multiplex PCR; TCRdb holds only in-frame clones, not every one. This table has roughly 48,000 clones, about four fifths appearing once. Study-level points and caveats: Few recipient clonotypes overlapped donors; over 97% were de novo at given depth.

Germline lookup yields CDR1 MNHNS and CDR2 SASEGT. The ends were cut back, 5 bases at V and 3 bases at J, with 5 bases in the middle. The CDR3 has 12 amino acids. The clonotype was recovered from a man between 60 and 75 years old with myelodysplastic syndrome. Some clones in this sample may be carry-over from other donors' samples. The sequences come from peripheral blood mononuclear cells, collected before stem cell transplant. The V call is TRBV6-1, the J call TRBJ1-5; no clear D gene. In DNA, the CDR3 is TGTGCCAGCAGTAAGGACAATCAGCCCCAGCATTTT. Translation: CASSKDNQPQHF.